These 2 T cell receptor beta chains were all obtained from the same sample, sequenced in a study of blood T cells in healthy people across ages. Primed by a sample-barcoded 5' primer and a J-beta primer mix, a second PCR proceeded for about 6 to 12 cycles. MiXCR, applied by TCRdb to the 5' RACE reads, yields one record per CDR3 protein. The sample yields approximately 810,000 distinct CDR3 sequences, less than 35% seen once. Material: blood. These receptors all come from a woman of 80 years or more in good health.

The chain recombines TRBV19 with TRBJ1-2; D is undetermined. The V and J ends lost 5 bases and 4 bases respectively, with 17 bases between them. Germline V gives CDR1 LNHDA, CDR2 SQIVND (reference sequence). The CDR3 contains 15 residues. CDR3 sequence (DNA): TGTGCCAGTAGTCCACAACTAATAGGAGGCTATGGCTACACCTTC. This encodes CASSPQLIGGYGYTF.

Details on this clonotype: This may arise from a read error, as a much more abundant clone is one base away. J is TRBJ2-5 and V is TRBV15; 7 bases match TRBD2. The CDR3 runs to 16 residues. V gave up 1 base and J gave up 11 bases; unmatched junction bases: 16. CDR1 is LNHNV, CDR2 YYDKDF, per germline (reference sequence). CDR3 sequence: CATSRVKSGAYNEQYF. In DNA, the CDR3 is TGTGCCACCAGCAGAGTGAAAAGCGGGGCTTACAATGAGCAGTACTTC.